The clone carrying this T cell receptor beta chain occurred a few times. Its antigen is not identified. These data are taken from a study of response to subunit inactivated influenza vaccine. Overall study results and limits: The authors suggested that few new T cells are recruited per seasonal influenza vaccination.

After removal of 6 bases from V and 2 bases from J, the junction contained 8 bases not matched to a gene. The CDR3 is made up of 14 amino acids. Germline CDR1 reads SQVTM; CDR2 reads ANQGSEA. TCRdb called the RT-PCR reads again in MiXCR, with one record for every CDR3 protein. The profile shows 450,000 to 600,000 distinct CDR3 sequences, under 9% of them singletons. The sequence derives from a man aged 50 to 75 who received an inactivated influenza vaccine. The specimen was PBMCs from blood, collected less than 30 months after vaccination. V is TRBV29-1 and J is TRBJ2-7; 9 bases are shared with TRBD1. The CDR3 loop reads CSVSPRTGAYEQYF. As DNA, the CDR3 is TGCAGCGTGTCTCCCCGGACAGGGGCCTACGAGCAGTACTTC.